The 15 T cell receptor beta chains listed next were all sequenced from one sample in a study of blood T cell repertoires in COVID-19. Assay: immunoSEQ multiplex PCR; the TCRdb copy retains only in-frame clones and omits some. The repertoire consists of around 100,000 clones, with roughly 87% occurring once and the leading ten covering roughly 6%. Sequencing input: peripheral blood. These receptors all stem from a human donor in a cohort sampled during active COVID-19.

J is TRBJ1-1 and V is TRBV11-2; TRBD1 matches 9 bases. This CDR3 spans 16 amino acids. V lost 1 base to trimming and J lost 1 base; unmatched junction nucleotides: 4. From germline, CDR1 is SGHAT and CDR2 FQNNGV. DNA of the CDR3: TGTGCCAGCAGCTTAGTTTCGACAGGGGGGAACACTGAAGCTTTCTTT. Amino acids: CASSLVSTGGNTEAFF.

The gene calls are TRBV27 and TRBJ2-1; 9 nucleotides line up with TRBD1. Germline CDR1 and CDR2: MNHEY and SMNVEV (reference sequence). Trimming cost V 6 bases and J 4 bases; bases outside gene matches: 10. The CDR3 loop spans 16 amino acids. CDR3 amino acids: CASRGDGTGRYNEQFF. The CDR3 nucleotides read TGTGCCAGCAGGGGGGACGGGACAGGGAGGTACAATGAGCAGTTCTTC.

This clone has just one count. The chain links TRBV6-1 to TRBJ2-5, with 10 positions matching TRBD1. Germline CDR1 is MNHNS and CDR2 is SASEGT. The V and J ends lost 3 bases and 7 bases, in that order; junction bases with no gene match: 8. The CDR3 is 15 amino acids. The CDR3 coding sequence is TGTGCCAGCAGTGAGGCCGGGACAGGGGTCGTGACCCAGTACTTC. This translates into CASSEAGTGVVTQYF.

The rearrangement joins TRBV27 to TRBJ2-7, with 7 bases aligning to TRBD1. The trim removed 5 bases at V and 1 base at J, leaving 2 bases unmatched. CDR1 is MNHEY and CDR2 is SMNVEV in the germline V gene (reference sequence). The CDR3 is 13 amino acids. The CDR3 loop is CASSLDRSYEQYF. The CDR3 bases are TGTGCCAGCAGTCTGGACAGGTCCTACGAGCAGTACTTC.

This clone occurred once. The CDR3 DNA sequence: TGCGCCAGCAGCCTCGGGACTAGCGGGAGTGGGGAGACCCAGTACTTC. Protein product: CASSLGTSGSGETQYF. The rearrangement uses TRBV4-1 and TRBJ2-5; 14 positions match TRBD2. Germline assignment: CDR1 MGHRA and CDR2 YSYEKL. V shed 4 bases, J shed 5 bases, and the junction held 6 bases outside the gene matches. CDR3 length: 16 residues.

V and J are TRBV5-1 and TRBJ1-1; 8 bases line up with TRBD1. The CDR3 is 16 amino acids. Trimming at V came to 2 bases and at J to 3 bases, leaving 9 bases not matched to a gene. Germline values: CDR1 SGHRS, CDR2 YFSETQ. CDR3 region: CASSLTGGRGYTEAFF. CDR3 nucleotides: TGCGCCAGCAGCTTAACAGGGGGAAGAGGGTACACTGAAGCTTTCTTT. Based on the CDR3 plus reference TRBV5-1 and TRBJ1-1, the full variable domain is KAGVTQTPRYLIKTRGQQVTLSCSPISGHRSVSWYQQTPGQGLQFLFEYFSETQRNKGNFPGRFSGRQFSNSRSEMNVSTLELGDSALYLCASSLTGGRGYTEAFFGQGTRLTVV.

The V and J genes are TRBV7-3 and TRBJ1-1; D unresolved. This CDR3 is built from 12 residues. V was clipped by 6 bases and J by 2 bases, with 7 bases between them. Germline CDR1 reads SGHTA; CDR2 reads FQGTGA. CDR3 region: CASSSTNTEAFF. The CDR3 DNA reads as TGTGCCAGCAGTTCAACTAACACTGAAGCTTTCTTT.

The chain joins TRBV29-1 to TRBJ2-1; possibly TRBD2 for D (7 bases). CDR1 is SQVTM and CDR2 is ANQGSEA in the germline V gene. V was cut by 4 bases and J by 8 bases, with 12 bases left in between. CDR3 size: 12 residues. In nucleotides, the CDR3 is TGCAGCGTTGGCACAGGGAGGGATGAGCAGTTCTTC. It translates to CSVGTGRDEQFF.

The gene calls are TRBV10-3 and TRBJ2-7; TRBD2 might be the D (7 bases). This CDR3 comprises 13 residues. Per the germline V gene, CDR1 is ENHRY and CDR2 is SYGVKD. V was clipped by 6 bases and J by 1 base, with 10 bases between them. The CDR3 region has the DNA TGTGCCATCAGGGGGGGGGCATCCTACGAGCAGTACTTC. Its protein is CAIRGGASYEQYF.

The chain links TRBV9 to TRBJ1-2; D is possibly TRBD1 (6 bases). Germline V lookup: CDR1 SGDLS, CDR2 YYNGEE. The CDR3 covers 12 residues. V was trimmed by 6 bases and J by 4 bases, leaving 10 bases between them. CDR3 nucleotide sequence: TGTGCCAGCAAAGGGGGGGGCTATGGCTACACCTTC. Encoded protein: CASKGGGYGYTF.

The CDR3 region has the DNA TGTGCCAGCAGCTTAGGTGCAGCGGGCGCAGATACGCAGTATTTT. Its protein is CASSLGAAGADTQYF. V gene TRBV7-9 combines with J gene TRBJ2-3, with a weak D call TRBD2 (6 bases). Trimming left V 1 base short and J 4 bases short, with 12 bases between. Germline CDR1 and CDR2: SEHNR and FQNEAQ (reference sequence). This CDR3 comprises 15 residues. Full variable domain (remainder filled in from reference TRBV7-9 and TRBJ2-3): DTGVSQNPRHKITKRGQNVTFRCDPISEHNRLYWYRQTLGQGPEFLTYFQNEAQLEKSRLLSDRFSAERPKGSFSTLEIQRTEQGDSAMYLCASSLGAAGADTQYFGPGTRLTVL.

V gene TRBV7-9 combines with J gene TRBJ2-1; D gene uncertain. Trimming shortened V by 7 bases and J by 4 bases, and 23 bases separated the two germline ends. From germline, CDR1 is SEHNR and CDR2 FQNEAQ (reference sequence). The CDR3 consists of 17 residues. CDR3 nucleotide sequence: TGTGCCAGCAACGACCGGTCTCAGTACGACATTTACAATGAGCAGTTCTTC. Amino acids: CASNDRSQYDIYNEQFF.

The CDR3 reads CASSPYHTGTGSEKLFF. In DNA, the CDR3 is TGTGCCAGCAGCCCGTACCATACCGGGACAGGGAGTGAAAAACTGTTTTTT. The gene calls are TRBV4-2 and TRBJ1-4; 9 bases match TRBD1. The V gene end was trimmed by 4 bases and the J gene end by 7 bases; junction bases not matched to a gene: 13. The CDR3 loop spans 17 amino acids. Looked up from germline, CDR1 is LGHNA and CDR2 is YNFKEQ.

The chain uses TRBV10-1 and TRBJ1-5, with D possibly matching TRBD1 (6 bases). The germline CDR1 and CDR2 sequences are WNHNN and SYGVQD (reference sequence). The CDR3 is made up of 16 amino acids. V lost 3 bases, J lost 5 bases, and 17 bases lay in between. CDR3 in DNA: TGCGCCAGCAGTGACTCTCCGGGGGGGCGACATCAGCCCCAGCATTTT. Its protein product is CASSDSPGGRHQPQHF.

The rearrangement uses TRBV5-5 and TRBJ2-7, with 7 positions matching TRBD1. CDR3 length: 13 amino acids. J lost 2 bases, V lost 4 bases, and 3 bases had no gene match. Germline V gives CDR1 SGHKS, CDR2 YYEKEE (reference sequence). The CDR3 DNA reads TGTGCCAGCAGCCCAGGGACAGCCTACGAGCAGTACTTC. Protein sequence: CASSPGTAYEQYF.